The 27 T cell receptor beta chains reported below all come from one sample, sequenced in a study of T-cell memory formation after mild COVID-19. In TCRdb, the 5' RACE reads were re-called with MiXCR into one record per CDR3 protein. The data hold about 210,000 distinct CDR3 sequences, with about 10% observed a single time. Sequenced sample: PBMCs or a T cell subset sorted from them (not recorded which). Receptors originate from a man aged 18 to 30 who had mild COVID-19 (a few samples of this study predate the infection). Cell type and time point are not known.

This clonotype was detected a few times. V is TRBV6-5 and J is TRBJ1-6; D is perhaps TRBD1 (5 bases). The CDR3 runs to 14 residues. Germline CDR1 is MNHEY and CDR2 is SVGAGI. V shed 6 bases and J shed 8 bases, with 14 bases lying between them. The CDR3 nucleotides read TGTGCCAGCAGGGTAGCGTGGGGCGATTCACCCCTCCACTTT. Protein: CASRVAWGDSPLHF.

This clonotype was detected a few times. V usage is TRBV12-3 or TRBV12-4 and J usage is TRBJ2-2; D might be TRBD2 (6 bases). The CDR3 extends over 12 amino acids. Trimming removed 6 bases from V and 7 bases from J, with 9 bases in between. As DNA, the CDR3 is TGTGCCAGCAGACCCGGGAGCGGGGAGCTGTTTTTT. Its translation: CASRPGSGELFF.

This chain connects TRBV7-2 to TRBJ1-6; 7 nucleotides match TRBD1. Germline V gene lookup returns CDR1 SGHTA and CDR2 FQGNSA. V lost 1 base, J lost 10 bases, and 4 bases stayed unmatched. The CDR3 length is 14 residues. In DNA form, the CDR3 reads TGTGCCAGCAGCTTAGACAGGGGACGCTCACCCCTCCACTTT. It encodes CASSLDRGRSPLHF. The full variable domain, rest sourced from reference TRBV7-2 and TRBJ1-6, is GAGVSQSPSNKVTEKGKDVELRCDPISGHTALYWYRQSLGQGLEFLIYFQGNSAPDKSGLPSDRFSAERTGGSVSTLTIQRTQQEDSAVYLCASSLDRGRSPLHFGNGTRLTVT.

The chain carries TRBV7-9 and TRBJ2-7, with D perhaps TRBD1 or TRBD2 (6 bases each). Trimming cost V 5 bases and J 2 bases, with 13 bases left between them. The CDR3 is made up of 14 amino acids. In germline, CDR1 is SEHNR, CDR2 FQNEAQ (reference sequence). CDR3 nucleotides: TGTGCCAGCAGCACTAGGGGGGCCGCCTACGAGCAGTACTTC. Translation: CASSTRGAAYEQYF.

The genes are TRBV20-1 and TRBJ1-2; D might be TRBD1 (6 bases). Germline V gives CDR1 DFQATT, CDR2 SNEGSKA (reference sequence). Trimming removed 6 bases at V and 4 bases at J, with 12 bases between. The CDR3 contains 12 residues. The CDR3 protein is CSAPPGAYGYTF. In nucleotides, the CDR3 is TGCAGTGCCCCCCCAGGGGCCTATGGCTACACCTTC.

This clonotype was recorded a few times. For the CDR3, the DNA is TGTGCCAGCAGCTCGGGACCCCAAACGGAGCCCCAGCATTTT. This gives the protein CASSSGPQTEPQHF. V gene TRBV5-4 combines with J gene TRBJ1-5, with TRBD1 as a possible D gene (5 bases). V lost 3 bases and J 8 bases, leaving 15 bases between the germline ends. CDR3 length: 14 amino acids. Germline V lookup: CDR1 SGHNT, CDR2 YYREEE (reference sequence).

The genes are TRBV11-2 and TRBJ1-1; a weak D match, TRBD1 (6 bases). CDR1 is SGHAT, CDR2 FQNNGV, per germline. CDR3 length equals 14 residues. V was shortened by 4 bases and J by 1 base, with 10 bases between the two germline ends. The CDR3 DNA reads as TGTGCCAGCAGCTCAGGGGTTCCGAACACTGAAGCTTTCTTT. This encodes CASSSGVPNTEAFF.

The CDR3 region is CASSHIRDRGSETQYF. As DNA, the CDR3 is TGCGCCAGCAGTCACATCCGGGACAGGGGGTCGGAGACCCAGTACTTC. The chain joins TRBV5-1 to TRBJ2-5, with TRBD1 identical over 11 bases. CDR1 and CDR2 from the germline V gene are SGHRS and YFSETQ. The CDR3 sequence is 16 residues long. V was pared by 5 bases and J by 5 bases, with 11 bases of the junction left unmatched.

This clonotype was observed a handful of times. The chain employs TRBV7-2 and TRBJ2-5; D is perhaps TRBD1 (8 bases). V was trimmed by 1 base and J by 5 bases, leaving 20 bases between them. The CDR3 extends over 17 amino acids. CDR1 and CDR2 (germline): SGHTA, FQGNSA. The chain's CDR3 is CASSLDPLRGRGETQYF. The DNA of the CDR3 is TGTGCCAGCAGCTTAGACCCCCTCAGGGGGCGGGGGGAGACCCAGTACTTC.

The chain couples TRBV28 to TRBJ2-7, with D perhaps TRBD2 (6 bases). The CDR3 loop spans 12 amino acids. The V end was cut by 7 bases, the J end by 2 bases, with 9 bases between. From germline, CDR1 is MDHEN and CDR2 SYDVKM. CDR3 residues: CASKGGAYEQYV. The CDR3, as DNA: TGTGCCAGCAAAGGAGGGGCCTACGAGCAGTACGTC.

This clonotype was seen a handful of times. This rearrangement joins TRBV6-2 or TRBV6-3 to TRBJ2-7, with D hard to call. V was pared by 6 bases and J by 0 bases, with 15 bases between. The germline V gene has CDR1 MNHEY and CDR2 SVGEGT. The CDR3 is 15 amino acids. CDR3 amino acids: CASSRPGTGSYEQYV. The CDR3 bases are TGTGCCAGCAGCCGCCCCGGAACCGGCTCCTACGAGCAGTACGTC.

V usage is TRBV7-3 and J usage is TRBJ2-1; 9 nucleotides agree with TRBD2. V lost 3 bases and J lost 14; bases outside the gene matches: 8. CDR1 and CDR2 from the germline V gene are SGHTA and FQGTGA. The length of the CDR3 is 13 residues. CDR3 region: CASSFFATSGKFF. CDR3 nucleotides: TGTGCCAGCAGCTTCTTTGCGACTAGCGGAAAGTTCTTC.

V usage is TRBV2 and J usage is TRBJ1-1; maybe TRBD1 (5 bases). The CDR3 runs 12 residues. Trimming cost V 4 bases and J 11 bases, with 14 bases left between them. Germline assignment: CDR1 SNHLY and CDR2 FYNNEI. The DNA of the CDR3 is TGTGCCAGCAGTGGGTTGGGGGTTCAGGCTTTCTTT. It specifies CASSGLGVQAFF.

This rearrangement joins TRBV6-2 or TRBV6-3 to TRBJ1-1; D uncertain. The CDR3 sequence is 12 residues long. From germline, CDR1 is MNHEY and CDR2 SVGEGT. The V end lost 4 bases, the J end lost 1 base, and 4 bases lay between the germline ends. CDR3 nucleotide sequence: TGTGCCAGCAGTTGGGCGAACACTGAAGCTTTCTTT. It specifies CASSWANTEAFF.

The V call is TRBV21-1, the J call TRBJ2-2; TRBD1 is taken as the D call from the table, unchecked against the DNA. TRBV21-1 is listed as a pseudogene. This CDR3 is built from 18 residues. CDR3 coding DNA: TGTGCCAGCAGCAATCAGAAAGGGGGACAGGGTGGCACCGGGGAGCTGTTTTTT. Its protein product is CASSNQKGGQGGTGELFF.

This clonotype was counted only a few times. V usage is TRBV7-9 and J usage is TRBJ1-2; weak D call: TRBD1 (5 bases). Trimming left V 1 base short and J 6 bases short, with 9 bases between. Germline V gene lookup returns CDR1 SEHNR and CDR2 FQNEAQ (reference sequence). CDR3 length equals 13 residues. The CDR3 here is CASSLDAGDGYTF. In DNA form, the CDR3 reads TGTGCCAGCAGCTTAGACGCGGGGGATGGCTACACCTTC.

This clonotype was detected a few times. The chain employs TRBV18 and TRBJ1-2; D is uncertain. The CDR3 is 18 residues long. V lost 3 bases and J lost 1, with 21 bases in between. Germline assignment: CDR1 KGHSH and CDR2 LQKENI. The CDR3 coding sequence is TGTGCCAGCTCACCGATACCCATGGGATTTGCGGTTAACTATGGCTACACCTTC. Translating it yields CASSPIPMGFAVNYGYTF.

This clonotype came up many times. The V call is TRBV7-2, the J call TRBJ1-2; 8 bases match TRBD1. This CDR3 has 15 residues. Germline assignment: CDR1 SGHTA and CDR2 FQGNSA. With 5 bases clipped from V and 8 bases from J, the junction kept 13 bases outside the gene matches. CDR3 sequence: CASSPTGQGAGGYTF. The CDR3 nucleotides read TGTGCCAGCAGCCCGACGGGTCAGGGGGCGGGCGGCTACACCTTC. The variable domain in full, with the rest retrieved from reference TRBV7-2 and TRBJ1-2, is GAGVSQSPSNKVTEKGKDVELRCDPISGHTALYWYRQSLGQGLEFLIYFQGNSAPDKSGLPSDRFSAERTGGSVSTLTIQRTQQEDSAVYLCASSPTGQGAGGYTFGSGTRLTVV.

The count of this clonotype is one. The chain links TRBV12-3 or TRBV12-4 to TRBJ2-3, with D perhaps matching TRBD1 or TRBD2 (6 bases each). Trimming removed 8 bases at V and 3 bases at J, with 18 bases between. The CDR3 length is 15 residues. The CDR3 loop is CASGLQGVQTDTQYF. CDR3 DNA sequence: TGTGCCAGCGGACTACAGGGTGTGCAAACAGATACGCAGTATTTT.

The rearrangement uses TRBV6-5 and TRBJ1-4; D might be TRBD1 (5 bases). The CDR3 loop spans 13 amino acids. The V and J ends lost 6 bases and 7 bases respectively, with 12 bases between them. Per germline, CDR1 MNHEY and CDR2 SVGAGI. Here the CDR3 reads CASSPGLGEKLFF. The DNA of the CDR3 is TGTGCCAGCAGCCCAGGGTTGGGTGAAAAACTGTTTTTT.

This clonotype was picked up a small number of times. This rearrangement joins TRBV5-6 to TRBJ1-6; D might be TRBD1 (5 bases). V was clipped by 4 bases and J by 13 bases, with 12 bases between them. The CDR3 contains 12 residues. Germline V CDR1 and CDR2: SGHDT, YYEEEE. In DNA form, the CDR3 reads TGTGCCAGCAGCCTAGAGGGGAATCCCCTCCACTTT. It yields the protein CASSLEGNPLHF.

Ten or more counts support this clonotype. The rearrangement uses TRBV5-1 and TRBJ2-2, with 7 nucleotides matching TRBD2. CDR1 is SGHRS and CDR2 is YFSETQ in the germline V gene. The junction had 6 bases not matched to a gene; V was cut back by 0 bases and J by 1 base. The CDR3 extends over 17 amino acids. The CDR3 coding sequence is TGCGCCAGCAGCTTGGTCCTCGGGGGGAAGAACACCGGGGAGCTGTTTTTT. As protein: CASSLVLGGKNTGELFF. The entire variable domain, with the rest obtained from reference TRBV5-1 and TRBJ2-2, is as follows: KAGVTQTPRYLIKTRGQQVTLSCSPISGHRSVSWYQQTPGQGLQFLFEYFSETQRNKGNFPGRFSGRQFSNSRSEMNVSTLELGDSALYLCASSLVLGGKNTGELFFGEGSRLTVL.

The sample holds a few counts of this clonotype. The chain couples TRBV5-1 to TRBJ2-7; 10 bases map to TRBD2. The CDR3 has 16 residues. The V gene end was trimmed by 3 bases and the J gene end by 5 bases; junction bases not matched to a gene: 11. From germline, CDR1 is SGHRS and CDR2 YFSETQ. CDR3 in DNA: TGCGCCAGCAGCTCTACCGGGACTAGCGCCATTAACGAGCAGTACTTC. The encoded protein is CASSSTGTSAINEQYF.

In this sample, this clonotype turned up many times. The rearrangement uses TRBV20-1 and TRBJ2-7; a possible D gene is TRBD2 (6 bases). V lost 6 bases and J 3 bases, leaving 18 bases between the germline ends. Germline V CDR1 and CDR2: DFQATT, SNEGSKA (reference sequence). The CDR3 spans 14 residues. The CDR3 loop reads CSALGRGKGYEQYF. CDR3 nucleotide sequence: TGCAGTGCACTAGGGCGGGGAAAAGGCTACGAGCAGTACTTC.

This clonotype has only a few counts. V and J are TRBV7-2 and TRBJ2-3; 9 nucleotides line up with TRBD2. The CDR3 spans 17 residues. Trimming removed 6 bases from V and 2 bases from J; junction bases left unmatched: 12. CDR1 SGHTA and CDR2 FQGNSA come from the germline V gene. As DNA, the CDR3 is TGTGCCAGCAGTTCCCCACTAGCGGGCATGGACACAGATACGCAGTATTTT. Amino acid sequence: CASSSPLAGMDTDTQYF.

The chain uses TRBV5-1 and TRBJ2-5; 8 bases match TRBD1. Germline CDR1 SGHRS, CDR2 YFSETQ. CDR3 length: 15 amino acids. Unmatched junction bases numbered 6, after V lost 0 bases and J lost 5 bases. CDR3 in DNA: TGCGCCAGCAGCTTGGGCCCAGGGGGCGCGGAGACCCAGTACTTC. Amino acids: CASSLGPGGAETQYF.

The chain has TRBV5-4 and TRBJ2-4; tentatively, D is TRBD1 (5 bases). Trimming pared 0 bases from V and 7 bases from J, leaving 14 bases between. The CDR3 has 15 amino acids. Per germline, CDR1 SGHNT and CDR2 YYREEE (reference sequence). Here the CDR3 DNA reads TGTGCCAGCAGCTTGGCCGGCCAGGGAATGAACATTCAGTACTTC. Its protein product is CASSLAGQGMNIQYF.